Listed below are T cell receptor beta chains from one sample, sequenced in a study of shared clonotypes between healthy human individuals. Sequencing used immunoSEQ multiplex PCR; TCRdb keeps in-frame clones, though not all of them. Seen here are 2,500,000 or so clones, about nine tenths observed once, and the top ten hold roughly 0.34%. Material: naive CD4+ T cells from PBMCs. These receptors were obtained from a man between 18 and 35 years old in good health. Some clones in this sample may be carry-over from other donors' samples. CDR3s include the opening cysteine and the closing phenylalanine or tryptophan. The D gene is left open where the match is weak. Size is stated for part of the rows, as once, few or many counts, or as a class when the clone is expanded.

TRBJ1-4	NA	NA	TRBV15	CATSRADWEKLFF	TGTGCCACCAGCAGGGCTGATTGGGAAAAACTGTTTTTT
TRBJ2-5	NA	NA	TRBV7-3	CASSRGAPPETQYF	TGTGCCAGCAGCCGGGGGGCGCCCCCGGAGACCCAGTACTTC
TRBJ2-5	NA	TRBD2	TRBV5-1	CASSPGGTSGQETQYF	TGCGCCAGCAGCCCAGGCGGGACTAGCGGACAAGAGACCCAGTACTTC
TRBJ2-5	NA	NA	TRBV7-2	CASSRYPETQYF	TGTGCCAGCAGTCGCTACCCAGAGACCCAGTACTTC
TRBJ2-5	NA	NA	TRBV28	CASSHKRVQETQYF	TGTGCCAGCAGCCACAAGCGGGTGCAAGAGACCCAGTACTTC
TRBJ2-7	NA	NA	TRBV28	CASTGGYSYEQYF	TGTGCCAGCACCGGGGGATACTCCTACGAGCAGTACTTC
TRBJ2-2	few	TRBD2	TRBV2	CASSGGLANTGELFF	TGTGCCAGCAGTGGGGGACTAGCGAACACCGGGGAGCTGTTTTTT
TRBJ1-5	NA	TRBD1	TRBV27	CASRDGTGSQPQHF	TGTGCCAGCAGGGACGGGACAGGGAGCCAGCCCCAGCATTTT
TRBJ2-2	NA	TRBD1	TRBV28	CASRRNRGTGELFF	TGTGCCAGCAGAAGGAACAGGGGAACCGGGGAGCTGTTTTTT
TRBJ1-5	NA	NA	TRBV28	CASSKGHRRGHQPQHF	TGTGCCAGCAGCAAAGGGCACAGGAGAGGGCATCAGCCCCAGCATTTT
TRBJ2-3	NA	NA	TRBV5-1	CASSRSLSDTQYF	TGCGCCAGCAGCCGATCTCTCTCAGATACGCAGTATTTT
TRBJ1-3	NA	NA	TRBV18	CASSGPGEDTIYF	TGTGCCAGCTCCGGGCCCGGGGAAGACACCATATATTTT
TRBJ1-1	NA	NA	TRBV7-3	CASSPAGWGTEAFF	TGTGCCAGCAGTCCGGCCGGGTGGGGCACTGAAGCTTTCTTT
TRBJ2-2	NA	NA	TRBV6-1	CASDRPTNTGELFF	TGTGCCAGTGACAGGCCCACGAACACCGGGGAGCTGTTTTTT
TRBJ1-2	NA	NA	TRBV28	CASSLPRQAYTF	TGTGCCAGCAGTTTACCACGACAAGCCTACACCTTC
TRBJ2-3	NA	TRBD2	TRBV5-1	CASSLGLAGGTQYF	TGCGCCAGCAGCTTGGGACTAGCGGGGGGGACGCAGTATTTT
TRBJ2-1	NA	TRBD1	TRBV6-5	CASSPPGQGAREQFF	TGTGCCAGCAGCCCACCGGGACAGGGGGCTCGGGAGCAGTTCTTC
TRBJ2-1	once	NA	TRBV20-1	CSALRLREQFF	TGCAGTGCTCTCCGTCTCCGTGAGCAGTTCTTC
TRBJ2-5	NA	NA	TRBV5-1	CASSFDREGTQYF	TGCGCCAGCAGCTTTGACAGGGAGGGGACCCAGTACTTC
TRBJ1-2	NA	NA	TRBV10-3	CAIRGTGGGGYTF	TGTGCCATCAGAGGAACTGGGGGGGGTGGCTACACCTTC
TRBJ2-7	NA	TRBD2	TRBV11-2	CASSFVQWRETPYEQYF	TGTGCCAGCAGCTTTGTCCAGTGGCGGGAGACTCCCTACGAGCAGTACTTC
TRBJ1-1	once	NA	TRBV10-3	CAISGRNRASNTEAFF	TGTGCCATCAGTGGTAGGAACAGGGCATCGAACACTGAAGCTTTCTTT
TRBJ1-1	NA	NA	TRBV4-1	CASSRYGTEAFF	TGCGCCAGCAGTCGCTATGGTACTGAAGCTTTCTTT
TRBJ1-2	NA	TRBD1	TRBV28	CATGQTYGYTF	TGTGCCACGGGACAGACCTATGGCTACACCTTC
TRBJ2-7	NA	TRBD2	TRBV29-1	CSALIYTSGGSYEQYF	TGCAGCGCCCTAATATATACTAGCGGAGGCTCCTACGAGCAGTACTTC
TRBJ2-1	NA	TRBD1	TRBV4-3	CASSQDIGQGSSEQFF	TGCGCCAGCAGCCAAGATATAGGACAGGGGTCTTCTGAGCAGTTCTTC
TRBJ1-5	NA	NA	TRBV28	CASSLLIQPQHF	TGTGCCAGCAGTTTATTAATTCAGCCCCAGCATTTT
TRBJ2-7	once	NA	TRBV7-2	CASTSPSVSSYEQYF	TGTGCCAGCACCTCACCGTCCGTGAGCTCCTACGAGCAGTACTTC
TRBJ1-4	few	NA	TRBV4-2	CASSQGTSVGEKLFF	TGTGCCAGCAGCCAAGGAACGTCAGTGGGGGAAAAACTGTTTTTT
TRBJ2-5	NA	NA	TRBV5-1	CASSLGLHQETQYF	TGCGCCAGCAGCTTGGGCCTTCATCAGGAGACCCAGTACTTC
TRBJ2-7	NA	NA	TRBV28	CASSRGSAYEQYF	TGTGCCAGCAGCCGCGGAAGCGCCTACGAGCAGTACTTC
TRBJ2-7	NA	TRBD1	TRBV6-9	CASSYRDRGYEQYF	TGTGCCAGCAGTTATCGGGACAGGGGCTACGAGCAGTACTTC
TRBJ2-7	NA	NA	TRBV2	CASKPGTDSYEQYF	TGTGCCAGCAAACCAGGGACGGACTCCTACGAGCAGTACTTC
TRBJ2-5	once	TRBD2	TRBV5-4	CASSWGEGLAGVGETQYF	TGTGCCAGCAGCTGGGGCGAGGGACTAGCGGGAGTGGGGGAGACCCAGTACTTC
TRBJ1-1	NA	NA	TRBV7-6	CASSLVGSRNTEAFF	TGTGCCAGCAGCTTAGTGGGCAGCCGGAACACTGAAGCTTTCTTT
TRBJ2-3	once	TRBD2	TRBV5-4	CASSPASGENLDTQYF	TGTGCCAGCAGCCCCGCTAGCGGGGAGAATTTAGATACGCAGTATTTT
TRBJ1-1	NA	NA	TRBV14	CASSRSLNTEAFF	TGTGCCAGCAGCCGCTCGTTGAACACTGAAGCTTTCTTT
TRBJ2-3	once	NA	TRBV9	CASTLSEGSTDTQYF	TGTGCCAGCACTCTAAGTGAGGGTAGCACAGATACGCAGTATTTT
TRBJ2-3	NA	NA	TRBV9	CASSVDAAGRTDTQYF	TGTGCCAGCAGCGTAGATGCGGCGGGCCGCACAGATACGCAGTATTTT
TRBJ2-7	NA	TRBD1	TRBV29-1	CSVDKGQGAYEQYF	TGCAGCGTTGATAAGGGACAGGGAGCCTACGAGCAGTACTTC
TRBJ2-7	NA	TRBD2	TRBV6-1	CASSGRLGLAGDEQYF	TGTGCCAGCAGTGGACGGCTGGGACTAGCGGGAGACGAGCAGTACTTC
TRBJ2-3	NA	NA	TRBV5-1	CASSLQGSDTQYF	TGCGCCAGCAGCTTGCAGGGATCGGATACGCAGTATTTT
TRBJ2-3	NA	NA	TRBV2	CASRDSLAGTDTQYF	TGTGCCAGCAGGGACTCCCTAGCTGGCACAGATACGCAGTATTTT
TRBJ1-1	once	NA	TRBV5-5	CASSLTGNTEAFF	TGTGCCAGCAGCCTAACTGGAAACACTGAAGCTTTCTTT
TRBJ1-5	few	NA	TRBV30	CAWSENSNQPQHF	TGTGCCTGGAGTGAGAATAGCAATCAGCCCCAGCATTTT
TRBJ2-1	NA	NA	TRBV20-1	CSAIADSEQFF	TGCAGTGCTATCGCCGACTCTGAGCAGTTCTTC
TRBJ2-1	NA	NA	TRBV29-1	CSVPNPGSRRWLGNEQFF	TGCAGCGTCCCCAACCCGGGGTCCCGCAGGTGGTTGGGCAATGAGCAGTTCTTC
TRBJ2-3	NA	NA	TRBV6-6	CASSYGLGGDTQYF	TGTGCCAGCAGTTACGGGCTAGGGGGAGATACGCAGTATTTT
TRBJ1-4	NA	NA	TRBV21-1	CASSIQKGAINEKLFF	TGTGCCAGCAGCATCCAAAAGGGGGCTATCAATGAAAAACTGTTTTTT
TRBJ2-3	NA	NA	TRBV28	CASSLDESDTQYF	TGTGCCAGCAGTTTGGATGAGTCAGATACGCAGTATTTT
TRBJ2-5	NA	TRBD2	TRBV4-3	CASSPVGLAGVGETQYF	TGCGCCAGCAGCCCTGTGGGACTAGCGGGAGTAGGGGAGACCCAGTACTTC
TRBJ2-1	NA	NA	TRBV9	CASSGGAAGGNEQFF	TGTGCCAGCAGCGGGGGGGCGGCTGGAGGCAATGAGCAGTTCTTC
TRBJ2-7	NA	TRBD1	TRBV9	CASSVLQGADEQYF	TGTGCCAGCAGCGTTTTACAGGGGGCCGACGAGCAGTACTTC
TRBJ2-3	once	TRBD2	TRBV19	CASSISAGAEDTQYF	TGTGCCAGTAGTATATCAGCGGGAGCTGAAGATACGCAGTATTTT
TRBJ1-4	once	TRBD1	TRBV5-1	CASSLEGGQGYEKLFF	TGCGCCAGCAGCTTGGAGGGTGGACAGGGTTATGAAAAACTGTTTTTT
TRBJ2-7	NA	TRBD1	TRBV30	CAWSRGDRGYLGSYEQYF	TGTGCCTGGAGTCGGGGGGACAGGGGGTATTTAGGATCCTACGAGCAGTACTTC